Listed below are T cell receptor beta chains from one sample, sequenced in a study of cytomegalovirus exposure and HLA in healthy donors. Generated by immunoSEQ multiplex PCR, the TCRdb table keeps only in-frame clones and is missing some. Of 50,000 to 55,000 clones listed, around three fifths are singletons. The sequenced sample was PBMCs. These receptors all come from a human donor in good health. Each CDR3 is given without its conserved first and last residue. Size values are once, few and many counts, or a class for expanded clones, and some rows have none.

clone_size,v_call,cdr3_length,j_call,cdr3_aa
few,TRBV6-1,11,TRBJ1-5,ASSGRGNQPQH
.,TRBV30,12,TRBJ1-1,AWSAYSMNTEAF
.,TRBV11-2,10,TRBJ1-1,ASSRYPPEAF
.,TRBV4-3,14,TRBJ2-2,ASSGWGTGSTGELF
.,TRBV12-5,15,TRBJ2-1,ASGLVRVPFSYNEQF
few,TRBV6-5,13,TRBJ2-2,ASSRQKTGTGELF
.,TRBV29-1,11,TRBJ1-4,SGRDSRGEKLF
.,TRBV29-1,11,TRBJ2-5,SVGPTGKETQY
many,TRBV6-5,14,TRBJ1-2,ASSYSRGRVSYGYT
few,TRBV15,12,TRBJ1-6,ATSIQGFDSPLH
.,TRBV7-9,11,TRBJ1-1,SSSLQGGTEAF
.,TRBV12-5,14,TRBJ1-1,ASGSLQTGGDTEAF
.,TRBV7-2,12,TRBJ2-7,ASSSSGGSYEQY
.,TRBV4-1,12,TRBJ1-5,ASSQDVAVQPQH
.,TRBV2,13,TRBJ1-1,ASSALQGRNTEAF
few,TRBV27,13,TRBJ2-5,ASSLGARVYETQY
few,TRBV6-5,11,TRBJ2-1,ASGTGEINEQF
.,TRBV18,11,TRBJ1-1,ASSPAGQARAF
.,TRBV25-1,10,TRBJ1-5,ASSGYPGLQH
.,TRBV6-1,11,TRBJ1-2,ASSEYSNYGYT
.,TRBV6-5,13,TRBJ1-1,ASNRQGAANTEAF
.,TRBV30,12,TRBJ2-5,AWSVLGVGETQY
.,TRBV18,13,TRBJ2-3,ASSLGQASTDTQY
.,TRBV19,15,TRBJ1-5,ASSKRQGASSNQPQH
once,TRBV5-1,12,TRBJ2-7,ASKNMGQGYEQY
once,TRBV30,15,TRBJ2-5,AYALQRTGTSQETQY
.,TRBV4-1,13,TRBJ1-1,ASSQAGGTNTEAF
once,TRBV6-1,12,TRBJ2-3,ASTGTGIADTQY
.,TRBV29-1,9,TRBJ2-1,SVEVYNEQF
.,TRBV19,9,TRBJ1-1,ASSIRGRAF
.,TRBV6-1,13,TRBJ2-5,ASSPGQGQGETQY
once,TRBV4-1,14,TRBJ2-2,ASSQLGQGLTGELF
.,TRBV13,12,TRBJ1-4,ASSLGAGNEKLF
.,TRBV10-3,11,TRBJ1-3,ASGGLAGNTIY
.,TRBV9,15,TRBJ2-1,ASSFGRGRGADQEQF
.,TRBV7-3,11,TRBJ1-5,ASSLGAGQPQH
.,TRBV10-3,15,TRBJ2-2,AISPGLAGVLTGELF
.,TRBV5-1,14,TRBJ1-4,ASSLGFGGFNEKLF
.,TRBV5-1,12,TRBJ2-1,ASSLGGPYNEQF
.,TRBV27,11,TRBJ1-3,ASWDRAGNTIY
few,TRBV6-6,13,TRBJ2-1,ASGASGGQNNEQF
.,TRBV5-4,17,TRBJ2-4,ASSPKGLAGGNAKNIQY
few,TRBV5-1,14,TRBJ1-4,ASSLGPGQRNEKLF
.,TRBV14,11,TRBJ2-1,ASSGGHWDEQF